This record covers a single T cell receptor beta chain. V was pared by 4 bases and J by 5 bases, with 2 bases of the junction left unmatched. This CDR3 is built from 14 residues. Germline V gives CDR1 PRHDT, CDR2 FYEKMQ (reference sequence). This specimen belongs to a study of blood T cells in healthy people across ages. The second PCR ran roughly 6 to 11 cycles with a sample-barcoded 5' primer and J-beta primers. MiXCR, run by TCRdb on the 5' RACE reads, gives a single entry per CDR3 protein. This sample has around 700,000 distinct CDR3 sequences, with 20% to 25% found just once. The sample also formed part of further work on T cells of mothers and their children.

The chain has TRBV13 and TRBJ2-7; 13 bases map to TRBD2. This sequence was found in a boy younger than 18 in good health. Sequencing was performed on blood. CDR3 nucleotides: TGTGCCAGCAGCTCCGGGACTAGCGGGGACGAGCAGTACTTC. Translated, it gives CASSSGTSGDEQYF.